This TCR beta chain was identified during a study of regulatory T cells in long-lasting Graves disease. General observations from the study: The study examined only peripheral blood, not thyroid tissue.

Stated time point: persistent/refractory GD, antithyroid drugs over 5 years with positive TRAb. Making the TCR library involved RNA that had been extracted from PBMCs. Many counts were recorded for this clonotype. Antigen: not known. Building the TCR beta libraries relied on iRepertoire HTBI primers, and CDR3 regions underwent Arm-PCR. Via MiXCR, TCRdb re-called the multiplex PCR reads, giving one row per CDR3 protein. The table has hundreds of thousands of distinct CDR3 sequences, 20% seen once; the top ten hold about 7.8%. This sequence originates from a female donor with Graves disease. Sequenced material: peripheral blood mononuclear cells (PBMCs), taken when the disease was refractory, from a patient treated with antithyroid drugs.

In DNA form, the CDR3 reads TGTGCCAGCAGCCCACGTCTGAGCTCCTATAATTCACCCCTCCACTTT. It translates to CASSPRLSSYNSPLHF. The chain carries TRBV11-2 and TRBJ1-6; D unclear. The CDR3 is made up of 16 amino acids. Germline loops: CDR1 SGHAT, CDR2 FQNNGV. Trimming shortened V by 5 bases and J by 0 bases, and 11 bases separated the two germline ends.